The 30 T cell receptor beta chains reported below all come from one sample, sequenced in a study of blood T cell repertoires in COVID-19. Clones were read by immunoSEQ multiplex PCR, and TCRdb kept only the in-frame ones, dropping some. The sample yields approximately 220,000 clones, roughly 86% seen once. Specimen: PBMCs or T cells enriched from blood (not recorded which). The receptor set was obtained from a young woman with acute COVID-19.

CDR3 region: CSVGSYTMETQYF. The CDR3 nucleotides read TGCAGCGTTGGGTCATACACTATGGAGACCCAGTACTTC. The chain has TRBV29-1 and TRBJ2-5; no clear D. V gave up 4 bases and J gave up 5 bases, with 14 bases separating them. The CDR3 consists of 13 residues. The germline gives CDR1 SQVTM, CDR2 ANQGSEA.

The chain links TRBV10-2 to TRBJ2-3; possibly TRBD2 for D (7 bases). CDR1 is WSHSY, CDR2 SAAADI, per germline. The CDR3 has 15 amino acids. Trimming removed 7 bases from V and 0 bases from J, with 14 bases in between. CDR3 sequence: CASKGGAESTDTQYF. In DNA form, the CDR3 reads TGCGCCAGCAAGGGGGGGGCGGAAAGCACAGATACGCAGTATTTT.

The chain uses TRBV7-9 and TRBJ1-4; the D gene is possibly TRBD1 (5 bases). Trimming removed 2 bases at V and 7 bases at J, with 14 bases between. In germline, CDR1 is SEHNR, CDR2 FQNEAQ (reference sequence). The CDR3 is 15 residues long. In DNA form, the CDR3 reads TGTGCCAGCAGCTTAAGTACAGGTTGGAGTGAAAAACTGTTTTTT. Amino acids: CASSLSTGWSEKLFF.

This clone showed up just a few times. J is TRBJ1-5 and V is TRBV12-3 or TRBV12-4; the D is unclear. The CDR3 length is 13 residues. V gave up 3 bases and J gave up 6 bases, with 9 bases separating them. CDR3 nucleotides: TGTGCCAGCAGTTTGGGCAATCCTCAGCCCCAGCATTTT. Protein: CASSLGNPQPQHF.

The rearrangement uses TRBV30 and TRBJ1-5; TRBD1 aligns across 9 bases. Germline CDR1 is GTSNPN and CDR2 is SVGIG (reference sequence). This CDR3 is 15 amino acids long. J was trimmed by 2 bases and V by 1 base; bases with no gene match: 3. The CDR3 is CAWSEGDRGNQPQHF. The DNA for the CDR3 is TGTGCCTGGAGTGAGGGGGACAGGGGCAATCAGCCCCAGCATTTT.

This clone has a single count. This sequence joins TRBV6-5 and TRBJ1-1, with 8 nucleotides matching TRBD1. There are 14 residues in the CDR3. Germline loops: CDR1 MNHEY, CDR2 SVGAGI. V was clipped by 8 bases and J by 1 base; unmatched bases: 6. CDR3 nucleotide sequence: TGTGCCAGCCCCCGTGGACAGGGGAACACTGAAGCTTTCTTT. It yields the protein CASPRGQGNTEAFF.

The rearrangement links TRBV7-9 to TRBJ2-7, with TRBD1 identical over 11 bases. CDR3 length equals 17 residues. Trimming cost V 1 base and J 0 bases; bases outside gene matches: 5. CDR1 is SEHNR and CDR2 is FQNEAQ in the germline V gene (reference sequence). CDR3 region: CASSLGDRGTSSYEQYF. The CDR3 DNA is TGTGCCAGCAGCTTAGGGGACAGGGGGACCAGCTCCTACGAGCAGTACTTC.

This chain joins TRBV12-2 and TRBJ1-3; the table's D gene call, TRBD1, was not cross checked with the DNA. TRBV12-2 is a listed pseudogene. CDR3 size: 22 residues. The CDR3, as DNA: TGTGCAAGTCGCTTAGGGCGTTATAAGCGGGACAGGGTGTCGAACTTTGGAAACACCATATATTTT. Its protein product is CASRLGRYKRDRVSNFGNTIYF.

The V gene is TRBV7-6, the J gene TRBJ1-2, with D unclear. CDR3 length: 13 amino acids. Looked up from germline, CDR1 is SGHVS and CDR2 is FNYEAQ. The V and J ends lost 5 bases and 6 bases respectively, with 13 bases between them. The DNA of the CDR3 is TGTGCCAGCAGCGACTCCCCTCAAGATGGCTACACCTTC. Its protein product is CASSDSPQDGYTF. Supplemented by reference TRBV7-6 and TRBJ1-2, the full variable domain reads GAGVSQSPRYKVTKRGQDVALRCDPISGHVSLYWYRQALGQGPEFLTYFNYEAQQDKSGLPNDRFSAERPEGSISTLTIQRTEQRDSAMYRCASSDSPQDGYTFGSGTRLTVV.

This clone has just one count. This chain uses TRBV7-8 with TRBJ2-1, with 8 bases fitting TRBD2. The CDR3 loop spans 16 amino acids. Germline-derived CDR1 and CDR2 are SGHVS and FQNEAQ. With 5 bases clipped from V and 0 bases from J, the junction kept 6 bases outside the gene matches. CDR3 sequence (DNA): TGTGCCAGCAGCCTCCAGCGGGGGAGCTCCTACAATGAGCAGTTCTTC. It encodes CASSLQRGSSYNEQFF.

The chain uses TRBV6-2 or TRBV6-3 and TRBJ2-3, with 7 bases fitting TRBD2. Looked up from germline, CDR1 is MNHEY and CDR2 is SVGEGT. The CDR3 totals 17 residues. The V and J ends lost 0 bases and 2 bases, in that order; junction bases with no gene match: 8. The CDR3 coding sequence is TGTGCCAGCAGTTACTCGAATCCAGCGGGGTACACAGATACGCAGTATTTT. It encodes CASSYSNPAGYTDTQYF.

This chain joins TRBV6-1 and TRBJ1-2, with unresolved D. The ends were cut back, 0 bases at V and 2 bases at J, with 7 bases in the middle. The V gene's germline CDR1 is MNHNS and CDR2 SASEGT. This CDR3 region has 14 residues. In DNA, the CDR3 is TGTGCCAGCAGTGAAGCTGGCGGGAACTATGGCTACACCTTC. It specifies CASSEAGGNYGYTF.

The chain joins TRBV4-3 to TRBJ1-2; a possible D gene is TRBD1 (6 bases). This CDR3 comprises 16 residues. V lost 0 bases, J lost 7 bases, and 18 bases lay in between. Germline lookup yields CDR1 LGHNA and CDR2 YSLEER. The CDR3 nucleotides are TGCGCCAGCAGCCAAGAAGCGGGGGCAGAGGGTAGTGGCTACACCTTC. Its protein is CASSQEAGAEGSGYTF.

This clone was detected only once. The chain links TRBV6-1 to TRBJ2-3; no firm D call. V was shortened by 2 bases and J by 6 bases, with 6 bases between the two germline ends. This CDR3 is built from 12 residues. The germline gives CDR1 MNHNS, CDR2 SASEGT. CDR3 nucleotide sequence: TGTGCCAGCAGTGAATACATGGATACGCAGTATTTT. Protein product: CASSEYMDTQYF.

The table lists this clone with a few counts. The rearrangement links TRBV2 to TRBJ1-6; D perhaps matches TRBD1 (6 bases). V lost 4 bases, J lost 2 bases, and 12 bases lay in between. The CDR3 consists of 16 residues. The V gene's germline CDR1 is SNHLY and CDR2 FYNNEI. The CDR3 DNA is TGTGCCAGCAGTGGGGGGAGGGACACCTATAATTCACCCCTCCACTTT. Protein: CASSGGRDTYNSPLHF.

The chain uses TRBV6-2 or TRBV6-3 and TRBJ2-1; tentative D call: TRBD1 (5 bases). The CDR3 length is 13 residues. V shed 0 bases and J shed 9 bases, with 9 bases lying between them. The germline gives CDR1 MNHEY, CDR2 SVGEGT. As DNA, the CDR3 is TGTGCCAGCAGTTACTCTCCAGGGTCTGAGCAGTTCTTC. This gives the protein CASSYSPGSEQFF.

The chain couples TRBV7-8 to TRBJ1-1, with no clear D. The CDR3 spans 15 residues. Per germline, CDR1 SGHVS and CDR2 FQNEAQ. The V end lost 0 bases, the J end lost 4 bases, and 12 bases lay between the germline ends. CDR3: CASSLAAGLGTEAFF. In DNA form, the CDR3 reads TGTGCCAGCAGCTTAGCAGCGGGGTTGGGCACTGAAGCTTTCTTT.

This chain uses TRBV10-2 with TRBJ1-5; 7 positions match TRBD1. CDR1 WSHSY and CDR2 SAAADI come from the germline V gene. The CDR3 sequence is 16 residues long. Trimming at V came to 3 bases and at J to 0 bases, leaving 5 bases not matched to a gene. CDR3 in DNA: TGCGCCAGCAGTGACAGGGGGGAGTATAGCAATCAGCCCCAGCATTTT. Its translation is CASSDRGEYSNQPQHF.

V is TRBV6-5 and J is TRBJ1-4, with a weak D call TRBD1 (5 bases). V dropped 8 bases and J dropped 7 bases, with 20 bases sitting between them. Germline CDR1 is MNHEY and CDR2 is SVGAGI. The CDR3 sequence is 15 residues long. This CDR3 reads CASRAFGGLIEKLFF. As DNA, the CDR3 is TGTGCCAGCCGGGCGTTTGGGGGACTCATTGAAAAACTGTTTTTT.

The genes are TRBV13 and TRBJ1-4; D remains ambiguous. This CDR3 is built from 12 residues. V lost 8 bases, J lost 7 bases, and 11 bases lay in between. Germline assignment: CDR1 PRHDT and CDR2 FYEKMQ (reference sequence). The CDR3 loop reads CASGPRSEKLFF. As DNA, the CDR3 is TGTGCCAGCGGCCCACGGAGTGAAAAACTGTTTTTT. The variable domain in full, with the rest retrieved from reference TRBV13 and TRBJ1-4, is AAGVIQSPRHLIKEKRETATLKCYPIPRHDTVYWYQQGPGQDPQFLISFYEKMQSDKGSIPDRFSAQQFSDYHSELNMSSLELGDSALYFCASGPRSEKLFFGSGTQLSVL.

The chain has TRBV2 and TRBJ1-5; D is uncertain. V was cut by 7 bases and J by 4 bases, with 11 bases left in between. This CDR3 has 13 residues. Looked up from germline, CDR1 is SNHLY and CDR2 is FYNNEI. CDR3 protein: CASMMRFNQPQHF. CDR3 in DNA: TGTGCCAGCATGATGAGGTTTAATCAGCCCCAGCATTTT.

The J gene is TRBJ1-2, the V gene TRBV14, with 8 bases fitting TRBD1. The CDR3 contains 13 residues. V dropped 6 bases and J dropped 3; count of bases not matched to a gene: 3. The V gene's germline CDR1 is SGHDN and CDR2 FVKESK. CDR3 loop: CASRPQGDYGYTF. CDR3 nucleotides: TGTGCCAGCAGACCACAGGGGGACTATGGCTACACCTTC.

The chain joins TRBV6-2 or TRBV6-3 to TRBJ2-7; D is perhaps TRBD2 (5 bases). The CDR3 sequence is 13 residues long. Germline assignment: CDR1 MNHEY and CDR2 SVGEGT. V was trimmed by 4 bases and J by 4 bases, leaving 11 bases between them. The CDR3, as DNA: TGTGCCAGCAGTTGGCCGGGAAGATACGAGCAGTACTTC. Protein: CASSWPGRYEQYF.

This chain links TRBV3-1 (or the pseudogene TRBV3-2) with TRBJ2-5; no clear D gene. Looked up from germline, CDR1 is LGHDT and CDR2 is YNNKEL (reference sequence). This CDR3 has 14 residues. Trimming shortened V by 2 bases and J by 5 bases, and 12 bases separated the two germline ends. CDR3 coding DNA: TGTGCCAGCAGCCAAAACTCCCTCGGGGAGACCCAGTACTTC. Its translation is CASSQNSLGETQYF.

J is TRBJ2-7 and V is TRBV20-1, with TRBD1 as a possible D gene (5 bases). The V gene lost 3 bases and the J gene lost 4 bases, with 16 bases spanning the gap. The CDR3 consists of 14 residues. Germline loops: CDR1 DFQATT, CDR2 SNEGSKA (reference sequence). CDR3 amino acids: CSASWRIGVYEQYF. Here the CDR3 DNA reads TGCAGTGCTAGTTGGCGGATAGGGGTGTACGAGCAGTACTTC.

For the CDR3, the DNA is TGTGCCAGCAGCTTTGGGACAGGGGATTACTATAATTCACCCCTCCACTTT. This gives the protein CASSFGTGDYYNSPLHF. The chain is built from TRBV5-8 and TRBJ1-6, with 10 bases matching TRBD1. The CDR3 loop spans 17 amino acids. Germline-derived CDR1 and CDR2 are SGHTS and YDEGEE. The trim removed 2 bases at V and 3 bases at J, leaving 5 bases unmatched.

The chain is built from TRBV7-2 and TRBJ2-7; 10 bases align to TRBD2. The J segment lost 2 bases and the V segment lost 1 base, leaving 11 bases of the junction unmatched. The CDR3 has 18 amino acids. Germline CDR1 is SGHTA and CDR2 is FQGNSA. The CDR3 DNA reads TGTGCCAGCAGCTTAGTCGGTAGCGGGGGGCCGGGGACCTACGAGCAGTACTTC. Its translation is CASSLVGSGGPGTYEQYF. Based on the CDR3 plus reference TRBV7-2 and TRBJ2-7, the full variable domain is GAGVSQSPSNKVTEKGKDVELRCDPISGHTALYWYRQSLGQGLEFLIYFQGNSAPDKSGLPSDRFSAERTGGSVSTLTIQRTQQEDSAVYLCASSLVGSGGPGTYEQYFGPGTRLTVT.

The chain joins TRBV12-3 or TRBV12-4 to TRBJ1-5; D is uncertain. The CDR3 consists of 13 residues. Trimming cost V 5 bases and J 4 bases, with 9 bases left between them. The chain's CDR3 is CASSPRWNQPQHF. The CDR3 nucleotides read TGTGCCAGCAGTCCCCGGTGGAATCAGCCCCAGCATTTT.

The rearrangement joins TRBV29-1 to TRBJ2-6; the D gene is possibly TRBD2 (5 bases). CDR3 length: 13 residues. The germline V gene encodes CDR1 SQVTM and CDR2 ANQGSEA. The V end was cut by 4 bases, the J end by 1 base, with 5 bases between. The CDR3 DNA follows: TGCAGCGTTGCGGGGTCTGGGGCCAACGTCCTGACTTTC. This gives the protein CSVAGSGANVLTF. The full variable domain, with the rest looked up from reference TRBV29-1 and TRBJ2-6, is SAVISQKPSRDICQRGTSLTIQCQVDSQVTMMFWYRQQPGQSLTLIATANQGSEATYESGFVIDKFPISRPNLTFSTLTVSNMSPEDSSIYLCSVAGSGANVLTFGAGSRLTVL.

The V and J genes are TRBV24-1 and TRBJ2-3; D unresolved. The CDR3 consists of 13 residues. Trimming stripped 6 bases from V and 1 base from J, with 7 bases between. Germline V gene lookup returns CDR1 KGHDR and CDR2 SFDVKD. CDR3 amino acids: CATSRQGTDTQYF. DNA for the CDR3: TGTGCCACCAGTCGGCAGGGCACAGATACGCAGTATTTT.